This T cell receptor (beta chain) was recorded in a study of T cells in Graves' hyperthyroidism and ophthalmopathy. From RNA transcripts, TCR beta CDR3 regions were amplified. TCR CDR3 regions were first amplified by RT-PCR with HTBI primers. TCRdb analysed the multiplex PCR reads with MiXCR anew, one entry per CDR3 protein. The table records 34,000 or so distinct CDR3 sequences, around 50% of them present only once. The CDR3 consists of 11 residues. Germline CDR1 SGHNT, CDR2 YYREEE (reference sequence). Trimming pared 1 base from V and 7 bases from J, leaving 6 bases between. With duration under 3 months, ophthalmopathy was active: Clinical Activity Score at least 3, NOSPECS at least 4. Not enrolled were patients with uncontrolled infection, other autoimmune disease, pregnancy or lactation. Fresh 10 ml peripheral blood yielded PBMCs.

V is TRBV5-4 and J is TRBJ2-7; D may be TRBD1 (5 bases). Sequencing was performed on blood. This clonotype was obtained from a woman aged 40 to 55 with Graves' ophthalmopathy. CDR3 bases: TGTGCCAGCAGCTTGAACAGGGAGCAGTACTTC. It yields the protein CASSLNREQYF.